This T cell receptor beta chain was profiled in a study of blood T cell repertoires in COVID-19. Profiling relied on immunoSEQ multiplex PCR, and the TCRdb table lists in-frame clones only, not all of them. The sample has 200,000 to 300,000 clones, 75% to 95% seen once. After removal of 1 base from V and 6 bases from J, the junction contained 0 bases not matched to a gene. CDR1 is SGHNT and CDR2 is YENEEA in the germline V gene. There are 14 residues in the CDR3. The receptor was derived from a young adult with COVID-19, enrolled during active disease. The specimen sequenced was peripheral blood. This chain uses TRBV11-3 with TRBJ2-1; 10 nucleotides line up with TRBD1. The CDR3 DNA is TGTGCCAGCAGCTTAGGGACAGGGGGCAATGAGCAGTTCTTC. Translation: CASSLGTGGNEQFF. The variable domain in full, completed from reference TRBV11-3 and TRBJ2-1, reads EAGVVQSPRYKIIEKKQPVAFWCNPISGHNTLYWYLQNLGQGPELLIRYENEEAVDDSQLPKDRFSAERLKGVDSTLKIQPAELGDSAVYLCASSLGTGGNEQFFGPGTRLTVL.